This TCR beta chain originates from a study of Ad26.COV2.S vaccination and SARS-CoV-2 variants. For the study at large: The donor was enrolled in the Ad26.COV2.S arm of the COV1001 trial. Study-wide results and caveats: TCR breadth and depth analyses may have underestimated total T cell responses. Substantial breadth was reportedly displayed by spike-specific CD8+ and CD4+ T cell responses after vaccination.

On this clone: Antigen specificity is unknown.

Germline V lookup: CDR1 SQVTM, CDR2 ANQGSEA. There are 14 residues in the CDR3. V dropped 6 bases and J dropped 3; count of bases not matched to a gene: 5. Treatment specified: over 15 received Ad26.COV2.S at low or high dose, single or two shots; roughly five received placebo; per-sample allocation not given. Specimen acquisition occurred on day 63 following the initial vaccine or placebo injection. In Boston, the donor was an adult between 18-55 years of age. TCRdb keeps only in-frame clones here, not all; method: immunoSEQ multiplex PCR. The data hold about 680,000 clones, with more than 70% observed a single time.

This TCR was recovered from a person aged 18-60 years who received the Ad26.COV2.S COVID-19 vaccine or a placebo. V is TRBV29-1 and J is TRBJ1-5; 10 bases map to TRBD1. Material: peripheral blood, obtained in a trial of Ad26.COV2.S vaccine versus placebo. The CDR3 DNA reads as TGCAGCGTGGCCGGGACAGGGGACAATCAGCCCCAGCATTTT. This sequence encodes CSVAGTGDNQPQHF.